The entry below describes one T cell receptor (beta chain). Its antigen has not been determined. No base qualities exist here, and no much larger clone lies one base off it. This sample stems from a study of molecular identifiers for immune sequencing clone quantification (dated by TCRdb to about 2018). General notes on the study: For a replicate experiment, RNA from around 20,000 or 99,000 naive CD8 T cells was divided into five aliquots, and four of the five aliquots were sequenced. This methods study benchmarked molecular-identifier clustering-based TCR repertoire sequencing (MIDCIRS) and TCR RNA copy counting, using CD8 T cells to do so.

Looking up the germline V gene (reference sequence) yields CDR1 DFQATT and CDR2 SNEGSKA. From the cysteine through the phenylalanine, the CDR3 covers 13 amino acids. The entry retains the CDR3 DNA only, 39 bases that are in frame from base 1. Trimming removed 6 bases from V and 6 bases from J, leaving 18 bases between the germline ends. Libraries of naive CD8 T cells were generated from roughly 21,000 to 960,000 sorted cells, with 10%, 30% or 50% of the purified RNA used. On a BD FACSAria II, naive CD8 T cells were FACS-sorted as CD8+CD4-CCR7+CD45RA+ and collected into RLT Plus buffer. To test detection sensitivity, Jurkat RNA equivalent to roughly eleven TCR copies was spiked into samples of about 19,000-1,000,000 naive CD8 T cells. Enrichment of CD8 T cells was done with RosetteSep CD8+ T Cell Enrichment Cocktail plus Ficoll-Paque, and ACK red cell lysis came afterward. Paper-wide results and their limitations: Modeling indicated around 3.2 TCR RNA copies recovered per cell, compared with approximately 10 by digital PCR, which implies a capture efficiency of approximately 30%. The naive libraries included spiked-in Jurkat TCR RNA (roughly ten copies' worth), and this Jurkat TCR RNA is not part of the donor repertoire. The sizes of highly expanded clones could end up underestimated when identical TCR molecules share a barcode. Even against a background of 800,000 to 1,000,000 naive CD8 T cells, spiked-in Jurkat TCR RNA amounting to a single cell's worth was reported to be detectable. In CMV-specific effector cells, over 99% of molecules were held by clones above 20 RNA copies, whereas under 1% of molecules were held by such clones in naive cells. When barcode sub-clustering was omitted, TCR diversity was inflated by chimeric consensus sequences, with chimeras reaching as high as 47%.

Receptor amplification or capture employed PCR. Sequencing instrument: Illumina HiSeq 4000. Preparation of bulk TCR libraries followed a previously described approach, with the TCR primers listed in Table S5. Purification of total RNA was performed with the Qiagen AllPrep DNA/RNA kit. Before any analysis, reads coming from multiple sequencing runs of the same library were combined into one pool. Regarding the original processing steps: Only reads with exact TCR constant sequence were kept, trimmed to 150 nt, and grouped by their 12-nt molecular barcodes. Within each barcode group, reads were sub-clustered at a 15% Levenshtein threshold, and quality-weighted consensus sequences were built per RNA molecule. Non-functional sequences were removed, as were lower-count sequences one edit away from another. Based on a fit of two negative binomial distributions, barcode sub-clusters having less than 20% of the maximum read count were discarded. Clones were called with MiXCR by TCRdb after fastp trimmed the public reads at Q25, and only in-frame beta chains were retained. Records with the same CDR3 protein are collapsed into one entry carrying the most frequent genes and DNA. TCRdb assigned the V and J calls; the authors' analysis was not used. The sample table shows about 640,000 distinct CDR3 sequences, and approximately 20% are seen once. Roughly 0.85% of the sample belongs to the ten largest clones.

Sequenced input: naive CD8+ T cells from blood, with Jurkat cell RNA spiked in. This specimen's cell subset or site label, per the study, means: FACS-sorted CD8+CD4-CCR7+CD45RA+ naive T cells. The source of this sequence is a human donor in good health. Some libraries in this study had Jurkat cell RNA spiked in. In this chain, TRBV20-1 is recombined with TRBJ2-7; a tentative D call is TRBD2 (5 bases match). The nucleotide sequence is given as TGCAGTGCGAGGACCGGGAAATGGGGCGAGCAGTACTTC. Translated, it reads CSARTGKWGEQYF.